A single sample gave rise to the 15 T cell receptor beta chains below, sequenced in a study of cytomegalovirus exposure and HLA in healthy donors. The PCR contained 60 Vbeta and 13 Jbeta primers. Method: immunoSEQ multiplex PCR; TCRdb's copy keeps in-frame clones and lacks some. The repertoire has around 120,000 clones, about 80% of them found once; the top ten carry approximately 8.8%. The specimen sequenced was PBMCs. The receptors come from a female donor in good health and CMV-seropositive.

J is TRBJ2-1 and V is TRBV9; D gene uncertain. Deletions cut 2 bases from V and 5 bases from J, with 8 bases between. Germline loops: CDR1 SGDLS, CDR2 YYNGEE. The CDR3 runs to 13 residues. Here the CDR3 DNA reads TGTGCCAGCAGCGTCTGGCTGAACAATGAGCAGTTCTTC. Translating it yields CASSVWLNNEQFF. Variable domain in full (rest from reference TRBV9 and TRBJ2-1): DSGVTQTPKHLITATGQRVTLRCSPRSGDLSVYWYQQSLDQGLQFLIQYYNGEERAKGNILERFSAQQFPDLHSELNLSSLELGDSALYFCASSVWLNNEQFFGPGTRLTVL.

The rearrangement joins TRBV5-6 to TRBJ1-2, with 9 bases aligning to TRBD1. Trimming removed 1 base from V and 4 bases from J; junction bases left unmatched: 5. Germline CDR1 SGHDT, CDR2 YYEEEE. There are 15 residues in the CDR3. CDR3 amino acids: CASSLWDRDLYGYTF. The CDR3 coding sequence is TGTGCCAGCAGCTTGTGGGACAGGGACCTCTATGGCTACACCTTC.

The chain carries TRBV19 and TRBJ1-4, with TRBD1 as a possible D gene (5 bases). The germline CDR1 and CDR2 sequences are LNHDA and SQIVND (reference sequence). The CDR3 sequence is 14 residues long. V was cut by 6 bases and J by 5 bases, with 13 bases left in between. CDR3 sequence (DNA): TGTGCCAGTAGCCCGACAGCCCTCAATGAAAAACTGTTTTTT. It specifies CASSPTALNEKLFF.

CDR3 sequence: CASSERGNTIYF. In nucleotides, the CDR3 is TGTGCCAGCAGTGAACGGGGAAACACCATATATTTT. This chain uses TRBV6-1 with TRBJ1-3, with D hard to call. The CDR3 is made up of 12 amino acids. V lost 2 bases and J lost 4, with 3 bases in between. Germline loops: CDR1 MNHNS, CDR2 SASEGT.

DNA for the CDR3: TGTGCCAGCAGCCCCCCCCGACAGGGGTCTGGGGCCAACGTCCTGACTTTC. Encoded protein: CASSPPRQGSGANVLTF. V is TRBV9 and J is TRBJ2-6; TRBD1 aligns across 8 bases. Germline values: CDR1 SGDLS, CDR2 YYNGEE. The CDR3 spans 17 residues. Trimming at V came to 4 bases and at J to 1 base, leaving 7 bases not matched to a gene.

The chain has TRBV5-6 and TRBJ1-2; 7 nucleotides line up with TRBD1. This CDR3 contains 14 residues. Germline CDR1 and CDR2: SGHDT and YYEEEE. Germline trimming cut 1 base from V and 5 bases from J; bases unmatched to any gene: 5. The CDR3 region has the DNA TGTGCCAGCAGCTTGATAGACAGGGAGTATGGCTACACCTTC. The encoded protein is CASSLIDREYGYTF.

The chain couples TRBV19 to TRBJ2-7, with a weak D call TRBD2 (5 bases). V was shortened by 8 bases and J by 3 bases, with 14 bases between the two germline ends. Germline lookup yields CDR1 LNHDA and CDR2 SQIVND (reference sequence). The CDR3 is 13 residues long. CDR3 nucleotides: TGTGCCAGTCAAGAGGGCAGCGACTACGAGCAGTACTTC. It codes for CASQEGSDYEQYF.

This chain uses TRBV5-1 with TRBJ1-2; 8 bases line up with TRBD1. Germline V CDR1 and CDR2: SGHRS, YFSETQ. The ends lost 4 bases at V and 1 base at J; junction bases unmatched: 3. The CDR3 runs 14 residues. In DNA, the CDR3 is TGCGCCAGCAGCCCGGGACAGGATAACTATGGCTACACCTTC. Translated: CASSPGQDNYGYTF.

This chain links TRBV19 with TRBJ1-2; D is unresolved. The CDR3 length is 15 residues. Germline lookup yields CDR1 LNHDA and CDR2 SQIVND (reference sequence). V was pared by 1 base and J by 2 bases, with 11 bases between. The CDR3 DNA is TGTGCCAGTAGTATAGCCCGGCGAGGAAACTATGGCTACACCTTC. It encodes CASSIARRGNYGYTF.

This chain uses TRBV5-4 with TRBJ1-2; unclear D gene. V lost 2 bases and J lost 2, with 7 bases in between. CDR3 length: 13 amino acids. From germline, CDR1 is SGHNT and CDR2 YYREEE (reference sequence). CDR3 sequence (DNA): TGTGCCAGCAGCTTAGTACAGAACTATGGCTACACCTTC. Protein product: CASSLVQNYGYTF.

The V call is TRBV27, the J call TRBJ2-6, with D possibly being TRBD1 (7 bases). The V and J ends lost 5 bases and 2 bases respectively, with 16 bases between them. Germline CDR1 is MNHEY and CDR2 is SMNVEV (reference sequence). The CDR3 consists of 17 residues. CDR3: CASSLQGRSTGANVLTF. The CDR3 coding sequence is TGTGCCAGCAGTCTACAGGGGAGGAGCACTGGGGCCAACGTCCTGACTTTC.

The V gene is TRBV7-3, the J gene TRBJ2-3, with D possibly being TRBD2 (7 bases). Trimming stripped 4 bases from V and 1 base from J, with 18 bases between. The V gene's germline CDR1 is SGHTA and CDR2 FQGTGA. The length of the CDR3 is 17 residues. For the CDR3, the DNA is TGTGCCAGCAGCTGGAAGGGGGGGGCCGGGGGCACAGATACGCAGTATTTT. This gives the protein CASSWKGGAGGTDTQYF. Drawing the rest from reference TRBV7-3 and TRBJ2-3, the complete variable domain is GAGVSQTPSNKVTEKGKYVELRCDPISGHTALYWYRQSLGQGPEFLIYFQGTGAADDSGLPNDRFFAVRPEGSVSTLKIQRTERGDSAVYLCASSWKGGAGGTDTQYFGPGTRLTVL.

The V call is TRBV13, the J call TRBJ2-3; 8 nucleotides align to TRBD2. Per the germline V gene, CDR1 is PRHDT and CDR2 is FYEKMQ (reference sequence). The length of the CDR3 is 16 residues. Germline trimming cut 4 bases from V and 0 bases from J; bases unmatched to any gene: 6. The CDR3 loop is CASSSRLATSTDTQYF. Written as DNA, the CDR3 is TGTGCCAGCAGCTCCAGACTAGCGACTAGCACAGATACGCAGTATTTT.

The V and J genes are TRBV30 and TRBJ1-5; no firm D call. Trimming left V 1 base short and J 4 bases short, with 8 bases between. This CDR3 has 13 amino acids. Germline assignment: CDR1 GTSNPN and CDR2 SVGIG (reference sequence). CDR3 nucleotide sequence: TGTGCCTGGAGTGGACTCCATAATCAGCCCCAGCATTTT. Its translation is CAWSGLHNQPQHF.

This clone was picked up a small number of times. The V and J genes are TRBV5-4 and TRBJ1-5, with D possibly being TRBD1 (5 bases). CDR3 length: 13 amino acids. Germline-derived CDR1 and CDR2 are SGHNT and YYREEE (reference sequence). V was shortened by 1 base and J by 6 bases, with 8 bases between the two germline ends. CDR3 sequence (DNA): TGTGCCAGCAGCTTGCAGGGAGGTCAGCCCCAGCATTTT. It codes for CASSLQGGQPQHF.